The 29 T cell receptor beta chains in this list originate from one sample, sequenced in a study of Graves' ophthalmopathy and Graves' hyperthyroidism. Scientists amplified the TCR beta CDR3 regions from RNA transcripts. HTBI primers primed a first-round RT-PCR, and a second-round multiplex PCR followed. TCRdb redid the calling of the multiplex PCR reads with MiXCR, one entry per CDR3 protein. The sample yields more than 1,000,000 distinct CDR3 sequences, about 38% seen once. The sequencing input was peripheral blood or thyroid tissue (not recorded which). Receptors originate from an adult man with Graves' hyperthyroidism.

This clonotype came up a few times. This chain uses TRBV27 with TRBJ1-2; D is unclear. The V and J ends lost 5 bases and 1 base respectively, with 14 bases between them. Germline V gene lookup returns CDR1 MNHEY and CDR2 SMNVEV (reference sequence). The CDR3 is 15 residues long. Here the CDR3 DNA reads TGTGCCAGCAGTCCCGGGTTCGGGCGTAACTATGGCTACACCTTC. Translated, it gives CASSPGFGRNYGYTF.

This clonotype has a count of ten or more. The chain recombines TRBV29-1 with TRBJ2-7, with 9 bases that match TRBD2. Germline CDR1 reads SQVTM; CDR2 reads ANQGSEA. Trimming took 4 bases from V and 1 from J; bases not matched to a gene: 8. The CDR3 runs to 15 residues. CDR3 in DNA: TGCAGCGTTGTTGTGGCGGGAGGGCTGTCCTACGAGCAGTACTTC. Its translation is CSVVVAGGLSYEQYF.

This clonotype was seen more than once but under ten times. The chain links TRBV20-1 to TRBJ2-5; 7 nucleotides match TRBD2. CDR1 is DFQATT, CDR2 SNEGSKA, per germline (reference sequence). This CDR3 comprises 13 residues. V was clipped by 6 bases and J by 2 bases; unmatched bases: 6. This CDR3 reads CSASGTIQETQYF. For the CDR3, the DNA is TGCAGTGCAAGTGGGACTATTCAAGAGACCCAGTACTTC.

This chain uses TRBV12-3 or TRBV12-4 with TRBJ1-5; D gene ambiguous. The CDR3 runs to 12 residues. The ends were cut back, 6 bases at V and 3 bases at J, with 6 bases in the middle. CDR3 in amino acids: CASRAPNQPQHF. CDR3 nucleotide sequence: TGTGCCAGCAGGGCTCCCAATCAGCCCCAGCATTTT.

This sequence joins TRBV4-1 and TRBJ1-1; D is perhaps TRBD1 (5 bases). Germline V gene data show CDR1 as MGHRA and CDR2 as YSYEKL. The CDR3 covers 16 residues. Trimming removed 1 base at V and 1 base at J, with 13 bases between. This chain's CDR3 is CASSQVSRAENTEAFF. In nucleotides, the CDR3 is TGCGCCAGCAGCCAAGTTTCCAGGGCAGAGAACACTGAAGCTTTCTTT.

V is TRBV20-1 and J is TRBJ1-6; D may be TRBD1 (6 bases). Germline lookup yields CDR1 DFQATT and CDR2 SNEGSKA (reference sequence). Trimming removed 8 bases at V and 6 bases at J, with 17 bases between. This CDR3 comprises 14 residues. This CDR3 reads CSPTGQSVNSPLHF. The CDR3 coding sequence is TGCAGTCCCACCGGACAGTCCGTTAATTCACCCCTCCACTTT.

The chain joins TRBV7-9 to TRBJ1-5; possible D gene TRBD1, 6 bases. CDR3 size: 14 residues. CDR1 is SEHNR and CDR2 is FQNEAQ in the germline V gene (reference sequence). V shed 4 bases and J shed 14 bases, with 21 bases lying between them. In DNA form, the CDR3 reads TGTGCCAGCAGCTCCAGCGGGGGGGCCTTTGCCGAGCATTTT. Protein sequence: CASSSSGGAFAEHF.

This clonotype was counted at least ten times. This chain's CDR3 is CSARGDAGRDEQYF. The CDR3, as DNA: TGCAGTGCTAGAGGGGACGCGGGGAGAGACGAGCAGTACTTC. This chain links TRBV20-1 with TRBJ2-7; the D gene is possibly TRBD2 (6 bases). This CDR3 spans 14 amino acids. V gave up 1 base and J gave up 5 bases, with 15 bases separating them. In germline, CDR1 is DFQATT, CDR2 SNEGSKA (reference sequence).

This clonotype was counted between two and nine times. The chain uses TRBV7-9 and TRBJ1-1, with a weak D call TRBD1 (5 bases). V dropped 3 bases and J dropped 6 bases, with 23 bases sitting between them. CDR1 and CDR2 (germline): SEHNR, FQNEAQ (reference sequence). The CDR3 extends over 17 amino acids. CDR3 sequence: CASSFVGARGNYSEAFF. CDR3 bases: TGTGCCAGCAGCTTTGTTGGGGCACGGGGGAACTACTCTGAAGCTTTCTTT.

This clonotype was counted at least ten times. The V call is TRBV19, the J call TRBJ1-5; D unclear. This CDR3 is 15 amino acids long. Germline lookup yields CDR1 LNHDA and CDR2 SQIVND (reference sequence). The V gene lost 6 bases and the J gene lost 2 bases, with 14 bases spanning the gap. In nucleotides, the CDR3 is TGTGCCAGTAGGGAGAGGCGGTGGGGCAATCAGCCCCAGCATTTT. Its translation: CASRERRWGNQPQHF.

The chain carries TRBV10-3 and TRBJ2-3; D unresolved. The CDR3 extends over 12 amino acids. The germline gives CDR1 ENHRY, CDR2 SYGVKD. With 8 bases removed from V and 6 bases from J, the gap between germline ends came to 12 bases. The CDR3 protein is CAIGPNLDTQYF. The DNA of the CDR3 is TGTGCCATCGGTCCCAATCTCGATACGCAGTATTTT.

This clonotype has a handful of counts. V and J are TRBV3-1 and TRBJ1-4; D not certain. Between the trimmed V and J ends, which lost 7 bases and 4 bases, there was a span of 7 bases. Looked up from germline, CDR1 is LGHDT and CDR2 is YNNKEL (reference sequence). The CDR3 covers 12 residues. The CDR3 reads CASTKDNEKLFF. Here the CDR3 DNA reads TGTGCCAGCACGAAAGATAATGAAAAACTGTTTTTT.

This clonotype was picked up many times. An end of the junction differs from the germline gene, which may be a read error. The chain has TRBV12-3 or TRBV12-4 and TRBJ1-6; D is ambiguous. The CDR3 runs 15 residues. CDR3 nucleotide sequence: TGTGCCAGCAGCTTAGGGAGCTCCTATAATTCACCCCTCCACTTT. It is translated as CASSLGSSYNSPLHF.

This clonotype has at least ten counts. This chain uses TRBV29-1 with TRBJ1-1, with D uncertain. Germline CDR1 is SQVTM and CDR2 is ANQGSEA. V gave up 3 bases and J gave up 6 bases, with 2 bases separating them. CDR3 size: 9 residues. Here the CDR3 reads CSVEPEAFF. The CDR3 DNA sequence: TGCAGCGTTGAGCCTGAAGCTTTCTTT. Using reference TRBV29-1 and TRBJ1-1 for the parts outside the CDR3, the full variable domain is SAVISQKPSRDICQRGTSLTIQCQVDSQVTMMFWYRQQPGQSLTLIATANQGSEATYESGFVIDKFPISRPNLTFSTLTVSNMSPEDSSIYLCSVEPEAFFGQGTRLTVV.

This clonotype has at least ten counts. This CDR3 reads CASRGTGVTNEKLFF. Written as DNA, the CDR3 is TGTGCCAGCAGGGGAACAGGGGTAACTAATGAAAAACTGTTTTTT. This chain links TRBV25-1 with TRBJ1-4; 7 bases map to TRBD1. The CDR3 is 15 amino acids. After removal of 6 bases from V and 1 base from J, the junction contained 5 bases not matched to a gene. Per germline, CDR1 MGHDK and CDR2 SYGVNS.

V gene TRBV6-5 combines with J gene TRBJ2-7; no firm D call. Germline V gene lookup returns CDR1 MNHEY and CDR2 SVGAGI. This CDR3 contains 13 residues. The V end lost 2 bases, the J end lost 5 bases, and 10 bases lay between the germline ends. This CDR3 reads CASSYGPVDEQYF. In nucleotides, the CDR3 is TGTGCCAGCAGTTACGGGCCTGTGGACGAGCAGTACTTC.

V is TRBV4-1 and J is TRBJ1-1; TRBD1 might be the D (5 bases). This CDR3 has 14 amino acids. Per germline, CDR1 MGHRA and CDR2 YSYEKL. Deletions cut 3 bases from V and 10 bases from J, with 18 bases between. The DNA of the CDR3 is TGCGCCAGCAGCCAGGAATTTTCCGGGACTTCAGCTTTCTTT. Translated, it gives CASSQEFSGTSAFF.

There are many counts of this clonotype. This chain joins TRBV14 and TRBJ1-4; D call uncertain. Germline V gives CDR1 SGHDN, CDR2 FVKESK. V was cut by 8 bases and J by 1 base, with 20 bases left in between. CDR3 length: 17 residues. The CDR3 spells CASDLEGGWVTNEKLFF. The CDR3 nucleotides read TGTGCCAGCGACCTTGAGGGAGGATGGGTAACTAATGAAAAACTGTTTTTT.

This chain links TRBV29-1 with TRBJ1-2; 10 nucleotides align to TRBD1. The CDR3 is 13 amino acids. V dropped 7 bases and J dropped 8; count of bases not matched to a gene: 10. Germline V gene sequence: CDR1 SQVTM, CDR2 ANQGSEA. The CDR3 DNA follows: TGCAGCGACCGACAGGGGGCAAAGGGCGGCTACACCTTC. It is translated as CSDRQGAKGGYTF. Supplemented by reference TRBV29-1 and TRBJ1-2, the full variable domain reads SAVISQKPSRDICQRGTSLTIQCQVDSQVTMMFWYRQQPGQSLTLIATANQGSEATYESGFVIDKFPISRPNLTFSTLTVSNMSPEDSSIYLCSDRQGAKGGYTFGSGTRLTVV.

The table lists this clonotype with many counts. V and J are TRBV7-6 and TRBJ1-2, with D maybe TRBD1 (5 bases). CDR3 length: 15 residues. The V gene lost 5 bases and the J gene lost 3 bases, with 16 bases spanning the gap. CDR1 is SGHVS and CDR2 is FNYEAQ in the germline V gene. The DNA for the CDR3 is TGTGCCAGCAGCAGAGAGGCAGGGACCGACTATGGCTACACCTTC. Amino acid sequence: CASSREAGTDYGYTF.

This clonotype has at least ten counts. The J gene is TRBJ1-1, the V gene TRBV7-9, with D uncertain. Trimming took off 2 bases at V and 4 bases at J, with 5 bases between the two ends. The CDR3 is 12 residues long. Germline lookup yields CDR1 SEHNR and CDR2 FQNEAQ (reference sequence). In nucleotides, the CDR3 is TGTGCCAGCAGCTTACATGGCACTGAAGCTTTCTTT. This encodes CASSLHGTEAFF.

This clonotype was picked up many times. V usage is TRBV7-3 and J usage is TRBJ1-2; no definite D call. Germline V gene sequence: CDR1 SGHTA, CDR2 FQGTGA. V was pared by 0 bases and J by 4 bases, with 18 bases between. This CDR3 contains 17 residues. The CDR3 sequence is CASSLTPYSGQLYGYTF. In nucleotides, the CDR3 is TGTGCCAGCAGCTTAACGCCATACTCCGGCCAGCTCTATGGCTACACCTTC. The full variable domain, its missing parts supplied by reference TRBV7-3 and TRBJ1-2, is GAGVSQTPSNKVTEKGKYVELRCDPISGHTALYWYRQSLGQGPEFLIYFQGTGAADDSGLPNDRFFAVRPEGSVSTLKIQRTERGDSAVYLCASSLTPYSGQLYGYTFGSGTRLTVV.

This clonotype was detected ten times or more. The chain carries TRBV5-5 and TRBJ2-2; no clear D. The germline V and J ends were trimmed by 4 bases and 6 bases, with 16 bases remaining between them. Germline-derived CDR1 and CDR2 are SGHKS and YYEKEE (reference sequence). The CDR3 runs 15 residues. In DNA, the CDR3 is TGTGCCAGCAGCATACTCTCTAACGCGGCCGGGGAGCTGTTTTTT. Protein: CASSILSNAAGELFF. Variable domain in full (rest from reference TRBV5-5 and TRBJ2-2): DAGVTQSPTHLIKTRGQQVTLRCSPISGHKSVSWYQQVLGQGPQFIFQYYEKEERGRGNFPDRFSARQFPNYSSELNVNALLLGDSALYLCASSILSNAAGELFFGEGSRLTVL.

This clonotype was picked up many times. The chain has TRBV10-3 and TRBJ2-7; maybe TRBD1 (5 bases). Trimming removed 3 bases at V and 6 bases at J, with 12 bases between. Germline CDR1 and CDR2: ENHRY and SYGVKD. This CDR3 contains 13 residues. The CDR3 loop reads CAISDPRTREQYF. CDR3 DNA: TGTGCCATCAGTGACCCCCGGACACGCGAGCAGTACTTC.

This clonotype was recorded many times. V gene TRBV2 combines with J gene TRBJ1-2, with D possibly being TRBD1 (6 bases). The length of the CDR3 is 15 residues. In germline, CDR1 is SNHLY, CDR2 FYNNEI. The V end lost 6 bases, the J end lost 3 bases, and 17 bases lay between the germline ends. CDR3 residues: CASRALRTADYGYTF. The CDR3 nucleotides read TGTGCCAGCAGGGCTCTGAGGACAGCTGACTATGGCTACACCTTC.

This clonotype was seen many times. The J gene is TRBJ1-1, the V gene TRBV5-1; D may be TRBD1 (5 bases). The V and J ends lost 4 bases and 7 bases respectively, with 11 bases between them. This CDR3 is built from 12 residues. CDR1 and CDR2 from the germline V gene are SGHRS and YFSETQ. In nucleotides, the CDR3 is TGCGCCAGCAGCAGAGACAGAGATGAAGCTTTCTTT. Translated, it gives CASSRDRDEAFF.

This clonotype came up a few times. The CDR3 DNA sequence: TGCAGTGCTATCGACACCATCACCGGGGAGCTGTTTTTT. Translated, it gives CSAIDTITGELFF. The chain combines TRBV20-1 with TRBJ2-2; D unclear. Germline V gene data show CDR1 as DFQATT and CDR2 as SNEGSKA (reference sequence). CDR3 length equals 13 residues. Trimming took off 4 bases at V and 4 bases at J, with 10 bases between the two ends.

Regarding this clonotype: One end of the junction is discordant with germline, which a read error may explain. The rearrangement joins TRBV6-5 to TRBJ2-2, with D hard to call. Germline CDR1 MNHEY, CDR2 SVGAGI. The CDR3 has 13 residues. The CDR3 protein is CASYGHNTEELFF. CDR3 sequence (DNA): TGTGCCAGTTACGGGCACAACACCGAGGAGCTGTTTTTT.

The rearrangement links TRBV7-2 to TRBJ1-2, with 7 positions matching TRBD1. Per germline, CDR1 SGHTA and CDR2 FQGNSA. The ends lost 2 bases at V and 10 bases at J; junction bases unmatched: 4. CDR3 length: 12 amino acids. CDR3 loop: CASSLIDRVYTF. CDR3 DNA: TGTGCCAGCAGCTTAATAGACAGGGTCTACACCTTC.